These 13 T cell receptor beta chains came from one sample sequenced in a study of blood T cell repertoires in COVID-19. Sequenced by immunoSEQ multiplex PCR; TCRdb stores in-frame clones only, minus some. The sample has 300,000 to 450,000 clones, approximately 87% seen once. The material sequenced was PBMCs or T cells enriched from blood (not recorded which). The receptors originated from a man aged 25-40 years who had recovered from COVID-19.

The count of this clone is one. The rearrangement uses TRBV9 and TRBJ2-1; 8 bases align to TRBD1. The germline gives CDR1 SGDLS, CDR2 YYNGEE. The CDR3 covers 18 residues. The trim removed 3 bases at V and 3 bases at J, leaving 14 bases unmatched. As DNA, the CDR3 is TGTGCCAGCAGCGCCGGGCCGAGACAGGGGTCCTTCTACAATGAGCAGTTCTTC. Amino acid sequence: CASSAGPRQGSFYNEQFF.

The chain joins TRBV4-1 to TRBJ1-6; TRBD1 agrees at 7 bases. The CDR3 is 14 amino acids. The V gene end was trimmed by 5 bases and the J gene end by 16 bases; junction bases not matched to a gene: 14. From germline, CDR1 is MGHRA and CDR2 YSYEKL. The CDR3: CASSSGGGALGLHF. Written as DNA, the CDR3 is TGCGCCAGCAGCTCAGGGGGTGGGGCCCTCGGGCTCCACTTT.

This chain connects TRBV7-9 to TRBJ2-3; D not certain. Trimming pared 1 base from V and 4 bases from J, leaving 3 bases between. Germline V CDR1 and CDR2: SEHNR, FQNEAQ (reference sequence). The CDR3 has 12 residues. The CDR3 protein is CASSLDSDTQYF. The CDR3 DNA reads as TGTGCCAGCAGCTTAGACTCAGATACGCAGTATTTT.

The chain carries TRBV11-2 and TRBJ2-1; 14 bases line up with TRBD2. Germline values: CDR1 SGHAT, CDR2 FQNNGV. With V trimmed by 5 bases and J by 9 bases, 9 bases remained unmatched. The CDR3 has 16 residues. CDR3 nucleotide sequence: TGTGCCAGCAGCCCGACGACTAGCGGGGGGGCCGTTGAGCAGTTCTTC. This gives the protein CASSPTTSGGAVEQFF.

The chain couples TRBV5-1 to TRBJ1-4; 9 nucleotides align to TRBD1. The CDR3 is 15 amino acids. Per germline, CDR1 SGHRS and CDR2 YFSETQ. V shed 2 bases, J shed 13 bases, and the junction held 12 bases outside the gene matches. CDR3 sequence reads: CASSLGQGSWSGLFF. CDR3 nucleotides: TGCGCCAGCAGCTTAGGACAGGGGTCGTGGAGTGGACTGTTTTTT.

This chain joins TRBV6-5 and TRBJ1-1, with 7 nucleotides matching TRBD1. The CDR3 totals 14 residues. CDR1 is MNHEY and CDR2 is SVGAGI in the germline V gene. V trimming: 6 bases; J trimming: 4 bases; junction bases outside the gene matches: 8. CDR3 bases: TGTGCCAGCAGAAAATCGACAGGGACCACTGAAGCTTTCTTT. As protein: CASRKSTGTTEAFF.

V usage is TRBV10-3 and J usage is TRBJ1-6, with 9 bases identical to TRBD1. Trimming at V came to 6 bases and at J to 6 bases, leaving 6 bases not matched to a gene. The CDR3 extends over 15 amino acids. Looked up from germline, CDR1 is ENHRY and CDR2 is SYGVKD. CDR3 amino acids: CAISMAGQGNSPLHF. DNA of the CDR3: TGTGCCATCAGCATGGCGGGACAGGGTAATTCACCCCTCCACTTT.

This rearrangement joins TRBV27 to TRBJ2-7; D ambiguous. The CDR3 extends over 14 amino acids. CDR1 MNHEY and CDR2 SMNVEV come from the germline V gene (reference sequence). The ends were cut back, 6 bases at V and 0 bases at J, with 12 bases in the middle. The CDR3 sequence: CASSQATGSYEQYF. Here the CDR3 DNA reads TGTGCCAGCAGCCAGGCCACTGGCTCCTACGAGCAGTACTTC.

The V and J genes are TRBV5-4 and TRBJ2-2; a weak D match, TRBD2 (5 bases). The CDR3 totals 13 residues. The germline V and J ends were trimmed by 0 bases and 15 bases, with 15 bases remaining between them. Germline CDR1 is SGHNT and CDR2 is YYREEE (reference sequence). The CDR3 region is CASSLVDGEQVFF. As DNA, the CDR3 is TGTGCCAGCAGCTTGGTAGATGGGGAGCAGGTGTTTTTT.

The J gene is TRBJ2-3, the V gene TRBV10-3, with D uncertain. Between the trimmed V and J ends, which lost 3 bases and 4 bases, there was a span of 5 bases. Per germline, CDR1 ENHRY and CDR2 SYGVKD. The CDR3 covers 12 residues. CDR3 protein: CAISEGADTQYF. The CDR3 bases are TGTGCCATCAGTGAAGGAGCAGATACGCAGTATTTT.

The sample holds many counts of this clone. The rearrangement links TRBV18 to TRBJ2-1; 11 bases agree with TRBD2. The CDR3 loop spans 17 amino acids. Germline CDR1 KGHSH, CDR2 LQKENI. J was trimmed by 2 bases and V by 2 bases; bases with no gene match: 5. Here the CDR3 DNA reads TGTGCCAGCTCACCAACCCTAGCGGGGGGCACCTACAATGAGCAGTTCTTC. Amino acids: CASSPTLAGGTYNEQFF.

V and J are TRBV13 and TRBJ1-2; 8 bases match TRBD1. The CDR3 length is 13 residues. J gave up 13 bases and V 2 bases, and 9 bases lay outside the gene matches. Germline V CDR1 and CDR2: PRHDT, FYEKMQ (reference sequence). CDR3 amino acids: CASSLWQGAAGTF. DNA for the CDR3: TGTGCCAGCAGCTTATGGCAGGGGGCGGCGGGCACCTTC.

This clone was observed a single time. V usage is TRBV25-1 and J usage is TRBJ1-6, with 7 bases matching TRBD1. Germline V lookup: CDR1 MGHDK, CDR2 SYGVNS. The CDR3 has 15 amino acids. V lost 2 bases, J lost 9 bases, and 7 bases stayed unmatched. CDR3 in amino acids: CASSETLGGGSPLHF. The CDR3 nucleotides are TGTGCCAGCAGTGAAACCCTAGGGGGCGGTTCACCCCTCCACTTT.